Presented here are 30 T cell receptor beta chains from one specimen sequenced in a study of T cell repertoires in cytomegalovirus infection. TCRdb ran MiXCR on the reads and lists one entry per CDR3 protein. The sample gives almost 550,000 distinct CDR3 sequences, about 15% of which show up once; about 24% is in the top ten. Sequencing was performed on CD8+ T cells from PBMCs. The receptors come from a human donor in good health (CMV status not recorded). Some clones in this sample may be carry-over from other donors' samples.

Here the CDR3 reads CASSGGGGTSGPTDTQYF. The CDR3 coding sequence is TGTGCCAGCAGTGGTGGGGGCGGGACTAGCGGCCCCACAGATACGCAGTATTTT. The V gene is TRBV6-6, the J gene TRBJ2-3; 11 bases line up with TRBD2. Germline V gene data show CDR1 as MNHNY and CDR2 as SVGAGI (reference sequence). The V and J ends lost 5 bases and 2 bases, in that order; junction bases with no gene match: 12. The length of the CDR3 is 18 residues.

This clonotype occurred many times. CDR3 sequence reads: CASSLGTSGILLETQYF. CDR3 in DNA: TGTGCCAGCAGCTTAGGGACTAGCGGGATACTCCTTGAGACCCAGTACTTC. The chain couples TRBV7-2 to TRBJ2-5, with 12 bases aligning to TRBD2. The CDR3 is 17 amino acids. V lost 1 base and J lost 5; bases outside the gene matches: 8. CDR1 is SGHTA, CDR2 FQGNSA, per germline.

On this clonotype itself: A much larger clone lies one base from this, so it may be a read error. V usage is TRBV7-1 and J usage is TRBJ1-5; 8 bases line up with TRBD1. TRBV7-1 has ORF status, its function being uncertain. The V gene end was trimmed by 5 bases and the J gene end by 3 bases; junction bases not matched to a gene: 3. The CDR3 spans 14 residues. In nucleotides, the CDR3 is TGTGCCAGCAGCCGGACAGGGCACAATCAGCCCCAGCATTTT. It codes for CASSRTGHNQPQHF.

The sample holds many counts of this clonotype. CDR3 bases: TGTGCCATCAGTTTAAACCAAGAGACCCAGTACTTC. Amino acids: CAISLNQETQYF. The genes are TRBV10-3 and TRBJ2-5; D gene uncertain. V lost 5 bases and J lost 0, with 4 bases in between. CDR1 and CDR2 from the germline V gene are ENHRY and SYGVKD. The CDR3 runs to 12 residues.

The chain combines TRBV12-3 or TRBV12-4 with TRBJ1-4, with D possibly matching TRBD1 (6 bases). V dropped 0 bases and J dropped 7 bases, with 15 bases sitting between them. The CDR3 covers 16 residues. In DNA, the CDR3 is TGTGCCAGCAGTTTAGCGGGGGCAGGAGGTGGTGAAAAACTGTTTTTT. Translated: CASSLAGAGGGEKLFF.

This clonotype occurred many times. The genes are TRBV15 and TRBJ1-1; D gene uncertain. This CDR3 is 15 amino acids long. Germline V gene sequence: CDR1 LNHNV, CDR2 YYDKDF (reference sequence). The V gene lost 0 bases and the J gene lost 1 base, with 9 bases spanning the gap. CDR3 DNA: TGTGCCACCAGCAGAGATAGATCACCGAACACTGAAGCTTTCTTT. It specifies CATSRDRSPNTEAFF.

This clonotype was seen a few times. This may be a read error, as it is one base from a much larger clone. This CDR3 reads CATWTGGTGELFF. The DNA of the CDR3 is TGTGCCACCTGGACAGGGGGGACCGGGGAGCTGTTTTTT. V usage is TRBV27 and J usage is TRBJ2-2; TRBD1 matches at 10 bases. Trimming removed 10 bases from V and 5 bases from J; junction bases left unmatched: 4. Germline V gives CDR1 MNHEY, CDR2 SMNVEV (reference sequence). The CDR3 loop spans 13 amino acids.

This clonotype has more than one count but fewer than ten. The rearrangement uses TRBV5-6 and TRBJ2-7; D might be TRBD1 or TRBD2, each matching 5 bases. Looked up from germline, CDR1 is SGHDT and CDR2 is YYEEEE. The CDR3 loop spans 15 amino acids. V lost 4 bases to trimming and J lost 6 bases, with 20 bases between them. This chain's CDR3 is CASSPGTLFSAEQYF. CDR3 DNA sequence: TGTGCCAGCAGCCCCGGGACCCTCTTCTCGGCCGAGCAGTACTTC. Together with reference TRBV5-6 and TRBJ2-7, the CDR3 gives the full variable domain: DAGVTQSPTHLIKTRGQQVTLRCSPKSGHDTVSWYQQALGQGPQFIFQYYEEEERQRGNFPDRFSGHQFPNYSSELNVNALLLGDSALYLCASSPGTLFSAEQYFGPGTRLTVT.

This clonotype has ten or more counts. V gene TRBV7-8 combines with J gene TRBJ2-3; D is uncertain. This CDR3 has 18 amino acids. The V gene lost 1 base and the J gene lost 1 base, with 18 bases spanning the gap. Germline V gene data show CDR1 as SGHVS and CDR2 as FQNEAQ. CDR3 nucleotide sequence: TGTGCCAGCAGCTTAGTTTATTGGGCCCGAGGCGGCACAGATACGCAGTATTTT. Protein product: CASSLVYWARGGTDTQYF.

The V gene is TRBV27, the J gene TRBJ2-1, with D perhaps TRBD2 (6 bases). The CDR3 extends over 16 amino acids. CDR1 is MNHEY and CDR2 is SMNVEV in the germline V gene (reference sequence). Trimming took 1 base from V and 2 from J, leaving 12 bases between them. The CDR3 spells CASSLYGGGPYNEQFF. The CDR3 bases are TGTGCCAGCAGTTTATATGGGGGAGGACCCTACAATGAGCAGTTCTTC.

This clonotype has at least ten counts. The J gene is TRBJ2-4, the V gene TRBV12-3 or TRBV12-4, with TRBD1 as a possible D gene (5 bases). The CDR3 is 15 residues long. Trimming removed 1 base from V and 0 bases from J, with 7 bases in between. Written as DNA, the CDR3 is TGTGCCAGCAGTTTAGTCAGGGTAGCCAAAAACATTCAGTACTTC. Its protein product is CASSLVRVAKNIQYF.

This rearrangement joins TRBV20-1 to TRBJ2-2; 8 bases are shared with TRBD2. With 5 bases clipped from V and 3 bases from J, the junction kept 11 bases outside the gene matches. Germline-derived CDR1 and CDR2 are DFQATT and SNEGSKA (reference sequence). This CDR3 is 16 amino acids long. CDR3 nucleotide sequence: TGCAGTGCTCCGGGCCGGGGACTAGGGGACACCGGGGAGCTGTTTTTT. The encoded protein is CSAPGRGLGDTGELFF.

This chain uses TRBV19 with TRBJ1-1; no clear D. CDR1 is LNHDA, CDR2 SQIVND, per germline (reference sequence). Trimming took off 3 bases at V and 3 bases at J, with 23 bases between the two ends. There are 18 residues in the CDR3. The CDR3 spells CASSMDDGLGISDTEAFF. The CDR3 nucleotides are TGTGCCAGTAGTATGGATGATGGCCTCGGGATCTCCGACACTGAAGCTTTCTTT.

The chain is built from TRBV7-9 and TRBJ2-3, with TRBD2 matching 9 bases. CDR1 is SEHNR and CDR2 is FQNEAQ in the germline V gene (reference sequence). V dropped 1 base and J dropped 5; count of bases not matched to a gene: 1. This CDR3 has 14 amino acids. The CDR3 region has the DNA TGTGCCAGCAGCTTAGAACTAGCGGGAGATACGCAGTATTTT. Translated: CASSLELAGDTQYF. The whole variable domain, remainder taken from reference TRBV7-9 and TRBJ2-3, is DTGVSQNPRHKITKRGQNVTFRCDPISEHNRLYWYRQTLGQGPEFLTYFQNEAQLEKSRLLSDRFSAERPKGSFSTLEIQRTEQGDSAMYLCASSLELAGDTQYFGPGTRLTVL.

The V and J genes are TRBV6-2 or TRBV6-3 and TRBJ2-1, with 7 bases aligning to TRBD1. The V gene end was trimmed by 6 bases and the J gene end by 4 bases; junction bases not matched to a gene: 9. This CDR3 comprises 15 residues. The germline CDR1 and CDR2 sequences are MNHEY and SVGEGT. CDR3 nucleotides: TGTGCCAGCAGCTTTACGATGACAGGGTACAATGAGCAGTTCTTC. It encodes CASSFTMTGYNEQFF.

The chain couples TRBV30 to TRBJ1-3; D remains ambiguous. CDR1 is GTSNPN, CDR2 SVGIG, per germline (reference sequence). The V end was cut by 2 bases, the J end by 0 bases, with 29 bases between. The CDR3 contains 21 residues. The CDR3 coding sequence is TGTGCCTGGAGTAAAGGGTCCCTTGCAGGAACACCCGGCACCTCTGGAAACACCATATATTTT. Protein product: CAWSKGSLAGTPGTSGNTIYF. The whole variable domain, remainder taken from reference TRBV30 and TRBJ1-3, is SQTIHQWPATLVQPVGSPLSLECTVEGTSNPNLYWYRQAAGRGLQLLFYSVGIGQISSEVPQNLSASRPQDRQFILSSKKLLLSDSGFYLCAWSKGSLAGTPGTSGNTIYFGEGSWLTVV.

This clonotype was picked up many times. The chain recombines TRBV7-8 with TRBJ2-7; a possible D gene is TRBD2 (5 bases). This CDR3 comprises 12 residues. The germline gives CDR1 SGHVS, CDR2 FQNEAQ. V dropped 4 bases and J dropped 5 bases, with 9 bases sitting between them. The CDR3 loop is CASSSTRNEQYF. The CDR3, as DNA: TGTGCCAGCAGCTCTACTAGGAACGAGCAGTACTTC.

In regard to this clonotype: This could be a read error, since a much larger clone is one nucleotide away. The chain uses TRBV11-2 and TRBJ1-1; tentative D call: TRBD1 (5 bases). Trimming took off 7 bases at V and 7 bases at J, with 16 bases between the two ends. Looked up from germline, CDR1 is SGHAT and CDR2 is FQNNGV. CDR3 length: 13 amino acids. This CDR3 reads CASTPRGDNEAFF. CDR3 coding DNA: TGTGCCAGCACACCCCGGGGCGACAATGAAGCTTTCTTT.

This clonotype came up many times. This chain links TRBV7-9 with TRBJ2-1, with D maybe TRBD1 (6 bases). This CDR3 has 11 amino acids. Germline CDR1 is SEHNR and CDR2 is FQNEAQ (reference sequence). V shed 5 bases and J shed 10 bases, with 9 bases lying between them. CDR3 coding DNA: TGTGCCAGCAGCCGTACAGGGGAGCAGTTCTTC. This sequence encodes CASSRTGEQFF.

Points on this clonotype: Because the CDR3 is missing its conserved closing phenylalanine or tryptophan, this is likely a read error. The chain recombines TRBV2 with TRBJ2-7; no definite D call. Germline assignment: CDR1 SNHLY and CDR2 FYNNEI. This CDR3 is built from 12 residues. The germline V and J ends were trimmed by 7 bases and 3 bases, with 10 bases remaining between them. The CDR3 sequence: CASNDEGYEQYL. DNA for the CDR3: TGTGCCAGCAATGACGAAGGCTACGAGCAGTACTTA.

The sample holds a few counts of this clonotype. The V and J genes are TRBV11-3 and TRBJ1-1, with a weak D call TRBD1 (6 bases). V was shortened by 5 bases and J by 4 bases, with 14 bases between the two germline ends. This CDR3 has 14 residues. Per the germline V gene, CDR1 is SGHNT and CDR2 is YENEEA. The DNA for the CDR3 is TGTGCCAGCAGCCCCTCACAGGGCAGCACTGAAGCTTTCTTT. This translates into CASSPSQGSTEAFF.

This clonotype was counted a few times. This CDR3 is CASSLAAGLTEAFF. CDR3 bases: TGTGCCAGCAGCTTAGCCGCGGGTCTAACTGAAGCTTTCTTT. V is TRBV7-6 and J is TRBJ1-1; D remains unclear. This CDR3 has 14 amino acids. Trimming removed 0 bases from V and 5 bases from J, with 10 bases in between. Per germline, CDR1 SGHVS and CDR2 FNYEAQ.

V usage is TRBV27 and J usage is TRBJ1-1; D perhaps matches TRBD1 (5 bases). The CDR3 length is 15 residues. CDR1 and CDR2 from the germline V gene are MNHEY and SMNVEV (reference sequence). Trimming pared 5 bases from V and 0 bases from J, leaving 13 bases between. The CDR3, as DNA: TGTGCCAGCAGTCCCCAGGGAGGGATGAACACTGAAGCTTTCTTT. It is translated as CASSPQGGMNTEAFF.

This clonotype has at least ten counts. The V and J genes are TRBV12-5 and TRBJ1-1, with TRBD1 matching 8 bases. Germline V gene lookup returns CDR1 LGHNT and CDR2 FRNRAP. The J segment lost 6 bases and the V segment lost 4 bases, leaving 7 bases of the junction unmatched. The CDR3 spans 14 residues. The CDR3: CASGYTGGLAEAFF. The CDR3 DNA reads TGTGCTAGTGGTTATACAGGGGGTCTGGCTGAAGCTTTCTTT.

The chain joins TRBV6-5 to TRBJ2-1; 8 bases are a match to TRBD1. Germline CDR1 and CDR2: MNHEY and SVGAGI. CDR3 length equals 15 residues. V lost 6 bases, J lost 7 bases, and 11 bases stayed unmatched. This CDR3 is CASSRGRTGQNEQFF. The CDR3 coding sequence is TGTGCCAGCAGCCGAGGGCGGACAGGGCAAAATGAGCAGTTCTTC.

This clonotype has a handful of counts. V gene TRBV20-1 combines with J gene TRBJ2-1; 9 nucleotides agree with TRBD2. Germline CDR1 reads DFQATT; CDR2 reads SNEGSKA (reference sequence). The ends lost 1 base at V and 4 bases at J; junction bases unmatched: 11. CDR3 length equals 17 residues. The DNA for the CDR3 is TGCAGTGCTAGAGTTTTCTCGGGGACTAGCAGATACAATGAGCAGTTCTTC. It translates to CSARVFSGTSRYNEQFF.

This clonotype has at least ten counts. The J gene is TRBJ1-5, the V gene TRBV12-3 or TRBV12-4; 7 bases map to TRBD1. This CDR3 region has 13 residues. V trimming: 5 bases; J trimming: 4 bases; junction bases outside the gene matches: 2. The CDR3 spells CASSPQGNQPQHF. The DNA of the CDR3 is TGTGCCAGCAGTCCACAGGGGAATCAGCCCCAGCATTTT.

The chain combines TRBV29-1 with TRBJ1-2; D gene ambiguous. This CDR3 comprises 15 residues. CDR1 and CDR2 (germline): SQVTM, ANQGSEA. Between the trimmed V and J ends, which lost 7 bases and 8 bases, there was a span of 26 bases. For the CDR3, the DNA is TGCAGCGCCCGAACCCCCGAGGCGACGAGTGAAGGCTACACCTTC. Translation: CSARTPEATSEGYTF.

This clonotype was seen repeatedly, ten times or more. The V and J genes are TRBV11-2 and TRBJ2-1; D remains ambiguous. From germline, CDR1 is SGHAT and CDR2 FQNNGV. V dropped 3 bases and J dropped 0 bases, with 12 bases sitting between them. The CDR3 length is 16 residues. The CDR3 sequence is CASSFSVGSSYNEQFF. In DNA form, the CDR3 reads TGTGCCAGCAGCTTCAGTGTAGGTAGCTCCTACAATGAGCAGTTCTTC.

The table lists this clonotype with many counts. This rearrangement joins TRBV7-3 to TRBJ1-4; possible D gene TRBD1, 6 bases. The CDR3 totals 16 residues. In germline, CDR1 is SGHTA, CDR2 FQGTGA. Between the trimmed V and J ends, which lost 3 bases and 0 bases, there was a span of 11 bases. The CDR3 bases are TGTGCCAGCAGCTTTGGGAGGACAGCAACTAATGAAAAACTGTTTTTT. Its protein product is CASSFGRTATNEKLFF.